The 16 T cell receptor beta chains below come from one sample, sequenced in a study of cytomegalovirus exposure and HLA in healthy donors. This PCR relied on a set of 60 Vbeta primers and 13 Jbeta primers. TCRdb's copy holds only in-frame clones and misses some; the assay was immunoSEQ multiplex PCR. The sample lists some 81,000 clones; 72% were seen once. Sequenced material: PBMCs. All receptors derive from a middle-aged woman in good health and CMV-seropositive.

V and J are TRBV5-1 and TRBJ1-1; D possibly corresponds to TRBD1 (6 bases). The CDR3 runs to 16 residues. Trimming took off 6 bases at V and 0 bases at J, with 18 bases between the two ends. From germline, CDR1 is SGHRS and CDR2 YFSETQ. CDR3 loop: CASTPLSQGLNTEAFF. Written as DNA, the CDR3 is TGCGCCAGCACCCCCCTCTCTCAGGGGTTGAACACTGAAGCTTTCTTT.

The chain uses TRBV7-9 and TRBJ1-5; D is unresolved. CDR1 SEHNR and CDR2 FQNEAQ come from the germline V gene (reference sequence). The CDR3 covers 15 residues. Between the trimmed V and J ends, which lost 4 bases and 4 bases, there was a span of 14 bases. The CDR3 sequence: CASSYGPGDNQPQHF. CDR3 bases: TGTGCCAGCAGCTACGGCCCAGGTGATAATCAGCCCCAGCATTTT. Using reference TRBV7-9 and TRBJ1-5 for the parts outside the CDR3, the full variable domain is DTGVSQNPRHKITKRGQNVTFRCDPISEHNRLYWYRQTLGQGPEFLTYFQNEAQLEKSRLLSDRFSAERPKGSFSTLEIQRTEQGDSAMYLCASSYGPGDNQPQHFGDGTRLSIL.

This clone was picked up many times. The chain couples TRBV6-6 to TRBJ2-7, with TRBD1 matching 9 bases. The germline CDR1 and CDR2 sequences are MNHNY and SVGAGI (reference sequence). There are 15 residues in the CDR3. Trimming removed 5 bases from V and 6 bases from J; junction bases left unmatched: 11. In nucleotides, the CDR3 is TGTGCCAGCAGTACCGACAGGGGGAAAGTAGTCGAGCAGTACTTC. Translating it yields CASSTDRGKVVEQYF.

V usage is TRBV6-5 and J usage is TRBJ1-2, with TRBD1 matching 12 bases. V shed 5 bases and J 8 bases; nucleotides not matched to a gene: 6. The CDR3 is 14 amino acids. The germline V gene encodes CDR1 MNHEY and CDR2 SVGAGI. The CDR3 DNA sequence: TGTGCCAGCAGTACGGGACAGGGGGCTACCGGCTACACCTTC. It encodes CASSTGQGATGYTF.

The J gene is TRBJ1-1, the V gene TRBV4-2; tentatively, D is TRBD1 (6 bases). The CDR3 covers 15 residues. Germline values: CDR1 LGHNA, CDR2 YNFKEQ. V dropped 2 bases and J dropped 6 bases, with 16 bases sitting between them. Here the CDR3 reads CASSQPADGQPEAFF. The CDR3 DNA reads as TGTGCCAGCAGCCAACCAGCCGATGGACAGCCTGAAGCTTTCTTT.

The V and J genes are TRBV5-6 and TRBJ1-3, with 8 positions matching TRBD1. Germline-derived CDR1 and CDR2 are SGHDT and YYEEEE. V shed 4 bases, J shed 0 bases, and the junction held 12 bases outside the gene matches. This CDR3 comprises 18 residues. The CDR3 nucleotides are TGTGCCAGCAGCACCTACCGGACAGGGATACACTCTGGAAACACCATATATTTT. As protein: CASSTYRTGIHSGNTIYF.

V and J are TRBV2 and TRBJ2-3; D ambiguous. CDR1 is SNHLY, CDR2 FYNNEI, per germline. The CDR3 extends over 16 amino acids. The V end lost 0 bases, the J end lost 2 bases, and 12 bases lay between the germline ends. CDR3 protein: CASSEAHPGYTDTQYF. The DNA of the CDR3 is TGTGCCAGCAGTGAAGCCCACCCGGGTTACACAGATACGCAGTATTTT.

CDR3 in DNA: TGTGCCACCTCGGACAGGAAAGGGGAGACCCAGTACTTC. It codes for CATSDRKGETQYF. The V and J genes are TRBV15 and TRBJ2-5, with 7 bases identical to TRBD1. The length of the CDR3 is 13 residues. CDR1 is LNHNV and CDR2 is YYDKDF in the germline V gene (reference sequence). Germline trimming cut 8 bases from V and 5 bases from J; bases unmatched to any gene: 8.

This clone was recorded only once. V usage is TRBV1 and J usage is TRBJ1-5. TRBV1 is given as a pseudogene. The CDR3 totals 15 residues. The CDR3 coding sequence is TGCACCAGCAGCCAAGATTTGAGGGATAGGGAGCCCCAGCATTTT. Translation: CTSSQDLRDREPQHF.

This chain connects TRBV30 to TRBJ1-2; D is perhaps TRBD1 (5 bases). The CDR3 totals 15 residues. V was trimmed by 0 bases and J by 1 base, leaving 12 bases between them. Germline values: CDR1 GTSNPN, CDR2 SVGIG (reference sequence). CDR3 bases: TGTGCCTGGAGTGTGGGGGGAGCCCTTAACTATGGCTACACCTTC. It encodes CAWSVGGALNYGYTF.

As DNA, the CDR3 is TGTGCCAGCAGCCCGGGCGCACGGGGAGGGTCTGGGGCCAACGTCCTGACTTTC. It codes for CASSPGARGGSGANVLTF. This rearrangement joins TRBV7-9 to TRBJ2-6; TRBD2 agrees at 7 bases. Germline assignment: CDR1 SEHNR and CDR2 FQNEAQ (reference sequence). The ends lost 5 bases at V and 1 base at J; junction bases unmatched: 11. The CDR3 extends over 18 amino acids.

The chain has TRBV2 and TRBJ1-1; tentative D call: TRBD1 (5 bases). The V end was cut by 7 bases, the J end by 1 base, with 16 bases between. The CDR3 consists of 15 residues. CDR1 and CDR2 from the germline V gene are SNHLY and FYNNEI. CDR3 in amino acids: CASKASRQTNTEAFF. In DNA form, the CDR3 reads TGTGCCAGCAAGGCGTCGAGACAGACGAACACTGAAGCTTTCTTT.

V and J are TRBV7-9 and TRBJ2-5; TRBD1 might be the D (6 bases). The CDR3 loop spans 15 amino acids. Germline CDR1 and CDR2: SEHNR and FQNEAQ (reference sequence). Trimming stripped 5 bases from V and 1 base from J, with 14 bases between. Here the CDR3 DNA reads TGTGCCAGCAGCCCCCCGGGACAAATCCAAGAGACCCAGTACTTC. As protein: CASSPPGQIQETQYF.

The V and J genes are TRBV19 and TRBJ1-1; D is unclear. The CDR3 loop spans 13 amino acids. CDR1 and CDR2 from the germline V gene are LNHDA and SQIVND (reference sequence). Deletions cut 9 bases from V and 0 bases from J, with 11 bases between. Here the CDR3 reads CASLEPLNTEAFF. In nucleotides, the CDR3 is TGTGCCAGCCTAGAACCCTTGAACACTGAAGCTTTCTTT.

The V and J genes are TRBV2 and TRBJ1-1; no firm D call. This CDR3 region has 13 residues. Germline-derived CDR1 and CDR2 are SNHLY and FYNNEI. V shed 8 bases and J shed 11 bases, with 21 bases lying between them. The chain's CDR3 is CASSGSRPPEAFF. Written as DNA, the CDR3 is TGTGCCAGCTCAGGTAGTAGGCCCCCCGAGGCTTTCTTT.

The chain has TRBV9 and TRBJ1-1; 7 bases agree with TRBD1. V was clipped by 0 bases and J by 6 bases; unmatched bases: 8. CDR1 and CDR2 from the germline V gene are SGDLS and YYNGEE. The CDR3 length is 15 residues. CDR3 bases: TGTGCCAGCAGCGTAGGGGGACAGCCTTGGGCTGAAGCTTTCTTT. Amino acids: CASSVGGQPWAEAFF. Complete variable domain (other parts from reference TRBV9 and TRBJ1-1): DSGVTQTPKHLITATGQRVTLRCSPRSGDLSVYWYQQSLDQGLQFLIQYYNGEERAKGNILERFSAQQFPDLHSELNLSSLELGDSALYFCASSVGGQPWAEAFFGQGTRLTVV.